These 20 T cell receptor beta chains originate from one sample sequenced in a study of T cell changes during pregnancy in multiple sclerosis. Libraries were prepared by immunoSEQ multiplex PCR; TCRdb keeps only in-frame clonotypes and omits some of them. This repertoire shows around 95,000 clones, about 90% found once; its top ten account for about 2%. Material: peripheral blood, obtained after pregnancy. The receptors shown here come from a female donor in good health, enrolled as a control in a pregnancy study.

The rearrangement uses TRBV27 and TRBJ1-6; 7 nucleotides agree with TRBD1. The CDR3 runs to 15 residues. Germline V lookup: CDR1 MNHEY, CDR2 SMNVEV (reference sequence). J gave up 9 bases and V 9 bases, and 14 bases lay outside the gene matches. The CDR3 is CASLPRGTVGSPLHF. In DNA, the CDR3 is TGTGCCAGTCTACCCCGTGGGACAGTCGGTTCACCCCTCCACTTT.

The chain recombines TRBV7-9 with TRBJ2-7; a possible D gene is TRBD2 (6 bases). Trimming shortened V by 1 base and J by 12 bases, and 25 bases separated the two germline ends. Germline V CDR1 and CDR2: SEHNR, FQNEAQ (reference sequence). The CDR3 runs to 16 residues. The DNA for the CDR3 is TGTGCCAGCAGCTTAGAGGAGGGGCAGGGAATTCGCACGCGGTACTTC. It specifies CASSLEEGQGIRTRYF.

The chain combines TRBV7-9 with TRBJ2-3; TRBD2 matches at 10 bases. Germline values: CDR1 SEHNR, CDR2 FQNEAQ (reference sequence). After removal of 0 bases from V and 4 bases from J, the junction contained 4 bases not matched to a gene. The CDR3 is 16 amino acids. The CDR3 spells CASSLAFLAGADTQYF. CDR3 sequence (DNA): TGTGCCAGCAGCTTAGCGTTTCTAGCGGGAGCAGATACGCAGTATTTT.

The sample holds one count of this clone. V gene TRBV6-1 combines with J gene TRBJ2-1, with D perhaps TRBD2 (5 bases). V lost 6 bases and J lost 7, with 10 bases in between. The CDR3 contains 12 residues. Germline V gives CDR1 MNHNS, CDR2 SASEGT. The CDR3 reads CASRDSKNEQFF. For the CDR3, the DNA is TGTGCCAGCAGGGACTCCAAGAATGAGCAGTTCTTC.

This chain joins TRBV23-1 and TRBJ1-4, with D possibly TRBD1 on 5 matching bases. TRBV23-1 is an ORF; its function is uncertain. The CDR3 is made up of 18 amino acids. The ends were cut back, 0 bases at V and 2 bases at J, with 16 bases in the middle. CDR3 loop: CASSQSLSGRHTNEKLFF. The CDR3 DNA follows: TGCGCCAGCAGTCAATCTCTCTCAGGGCGGCATACTAATGAAAAACTGTTTTTT.

The V gene is TRBV7-6, the J gene TRBJ1-1, with TRBD1 matching 7 bases. The V and J ends lost 3 bases and 7 bases, in that order; junction bases with no gene match: 2. The CDR3 runs 12 residues. Germline CDR1 and CDR2: SGHVS and FNYEAQ. The DNA of the CDR3 is TGTGCCAGCAGCTTTACAGGGGATGAAGCTTTCTTT. This translates into CASSFTGDEAFF.

V gene TRBV19 combines with J gene TRBJ2-7, with TRBD2 identical over 7 bases. The germline V gene encodes CDR1 LNHDA and CDR2 SQIVND (reference sequence). The CDR3 is 14 amino acids. After removal of 6 bases from V and 5 bases from J, the junction contained 10 bases not matched to a gene. As DNA, the CDR3 is TGTGCCAGTAGGGAACTAGCGACTTCCAACGAGCAGTACTTC. Protein: CASRELATSNEQYF.

This chain uses TRBV5-6 with TRBJ2-1, with D possibly TRBD2 on 5 matching bases. CDR3 length equals 14 residues. Germline loops: CDR1 SGHDT, CDR2 YYEEEE. Trimming cost V 2 bases and J 4 bases, with 10 bases left between them. Here the CDR3 reads CASSFLSGYNEQFF. CDR3 bases: TGTGCCAGCAGCTTTCTAAGCGGTTACAATGAGCAGTTCTTC.

The chain is built from TRBV19 and TRBJ1-2; the match to TRBD1 covers 7 bases. The length of the CDR3 is 13 residues. The germline V gene encodes CDR1 LNHDA and CDR2 SQIVND (reference sequence). J was trimmed by 8 bases and V by 4 bases; bases with no gene match: 7. CDR3 nucleotide sequence: TGTGCCAGTAGTACAGACAGGGTCAGGGGCTACACCTTC. Its translation is CASSTDRVRGYTF.

CDR3 sequence: CATTSFAGGANVLTF. The CDR3 DNA reads as TGTGCCACCACTTCTTTTGCAGGTGGGGCCAACGTCCTGACTTTC. This chain joins TRBV28 and TRBJ2-6, with unresolved D. Trimming pared 10 bases from V and 3 bases from J, leaving 16 bases between. The CDR3 is 15 amino acids. Germline V gene lookup returns CDR1 MDHEN and CDR2 SYDVKM.

V is TRBV13 and J is TRBJ2-1, with 10 nucleotides matching TRBD2. CDR3 length: 14 amino acids. CDR1 and CDR2 (germline): PRHDT, FYEKMQ (reference sequence). The chain's CDR3 is CGVLSGGLGNQQFF. Here the CDR3 DNA reads TGTGGGGTGCTTAGCGGGGGGCTCGGTAATCAGCAGTTCTTC.

This clone was detected once. This sequence joins TRBV7-9 and TRBJ2-2; 10 bases map to TRBD1. Looked up from germline, CDR1 is SEHNR and CDR2 is FQNEAQ (reference sequence). Trimming cost V 4 bases and J 6 bases; bases outside gene matches: 11. CDR3 length: 17 amino acids. The CDR3 protein is CASSSRDTGTGAGELFF. The CDR3 region has the DNA TGTGCCAGCAGCTCCCGGGACACCGGGACAGGGGCCGGGGAGCTGTTTTTT.

Here the CDR3 DNA reads TGTGCCAGCAGCCATGGGACTAGAGTCGCAGAGACCCAGTACTTC. It translates to CASSHGTRVAETQYF. This chain links TRBV28 with TRBJ2-5, with 8 bases aligning to TRBD2. V lost 6 bases and J lost 4; bases outside the gene matches: 10. Germline values: CDR1 MDHEN, CDR2 SYDVKM. The CDR3 sequence is 15 residues long.

The chain couples TRBV2 to TRBJ2-6; maybe TRBD1 (5 bases). Germline CDR1 and CDR2: SNHLY and FYNNEI. CDR3 size: 14 residues. Trimming pared 1 base from V and 13 bases from J, leaving 14 bases between. CDR3 sequence reads: CASSEGQGLWVLTF. CDR3 bases: TGTGCCAGCAGTGAAGGGCAGGGCCTGTGGGTCCTGACTTTC.

Here the CDR3 DNA reads TGTGCCAGCCAACCGGACAGGGGCTATGGCTACACCTTC. It translates to CASQPDRGYGYTF. This chain connects TRBV27 to TRBJ1-2, with 9 bases matching TRBD1. The CDR3 is 13 amino acids. CDR1 and CDR2 from the germline V gene are MNHEY and SMNVEV (reference sequence). V shed 8 bases, J shed 4 bases, and the junction held 5 bases outside the gene matches.

The chain uses TRBV5-1 and TRBJ2-7, with 11 bases matching TRBD2. The V segment lost 7 bases and the J segment 4 bases; nucleotides outside the gene matches: 10. This CDR3 comprises 15 residues. Germline V CDR1 and CDR2: SGHRS, YFSETQ. The CDR3 spells CASSLLAGVEYEQYF. The CDR3 coding sequence is TGCGCCAGCTCCTTACTAGCGGGAGTAGAATACGAGCAGTACTTC.

The chain has TRBV29-1 and TRBJ1-1, with D maybe TRBD1 (6 bases). Trimming took 1 base from V and 11 from J, leaving 17 bases between them. This CDR3 is 13 amino acids long. Germline V gives CDR1 SQVTM, CDR2 ANQGSEA. The CDR3 here is CSVEALSGRGAFF. CDR3 in DNA: TGCAGCGTTGAAGCCCTCTCGGGGAGGGGGGCTTTCTTT.

The table lists this clone with a count of one. This sequence joins TRBV4-1 and TRBJ2-6; D is ambiguous. CDR1 is MGHRA, CDR2 YSYEKL, per germline. The CDR3 consists of 14 residues. Trimming shortened V by 1 base and J by 2 bases, and 3 bases separated the two germline ends. CDR3 loop: CASSQVTGANVLTF. DNA for the CDR3: TGCGCCAGCAGCCAAGTAACTGGGGCCAACGTCCTGACTTTC.

The V and J genes are TRBV5-4 and TRBJ2-3; D is possibly TRBD2 (5 bases). Looked up from germline, CDR1 is SGHNT and CDR2 is YYREEE (reference sequence). The CDR3 is 15 amino acids. Trimming cost V 0 bases and J 2 bases, with 10 bases left between them. CDR3 nucleotide sequence: TGTGCCAGCAGCTTGGCGGGGAGCCTCACAGATACGCAGTATTTT. Protein: CASSLAGSLTDTQYF.

This rearrangement joins TRBV19 to TRBJ1-4; 8 bases map to TRBD1. The germline CDR1 and CDR2 sequences are LNHDA and SQIVND (reference sequence). This CDR3 region has 14 residues. J gave up 7 bases and V 9 bases, and 10 bases lay outside the gene matches. The CDR3, as DNA: TGTGCCAGCGAGCAGGGGGCTAGACGTGAAAAACTGTTTTTT. This translates into CASEQGARREKLFF.